This T cell receptor (beta chain) stems from a study of regulatory T cells in long-lasting Graves disease. Specified time point: newly diagnosed GD, antithyroid drugs for less than 3 months. From PBMCs, RNA was extracted and then used to make the TCR library. For TCR beta, libraries came from iRepertoire HTBI primers and Arm-PCR of CDR3 regions. TCRdb recomputed calls from the multiplex PCR reads with MiXCR, one row per CDR3 protein. Found here are 550,000 to 700,000 distinct CDR3 sequences, about 15% of them singletons; the top ten hold about 11%. CDR1 is DFQATT and CDR2 is SNEGSKA in the germline V gene (reference sequence). V trimming: 5 bases; J trimming: 0 bases; junction bases outside the gene matches: 5. The CDR3 totals 14 residues. These data also formed part of another study, on T cells in Graves' hyperthyroidism and ophthalmopathy.

Here the sequenced sample was peripheral blood mononuclear cells (PBMCs), taken at new diagnosis, from a patient treated with antithyroid drugs. V gene TRBV20-1 combines with J gene TRBJ2-7, with 9 bases lining up with TRBD2. The TCR comes from a young man with Graves disease. The CDR3 reads CSAAGLAFSYEQYF. In nucleotides, the CDR3 is TGCAGTGCTGCCGGACTAGCGTTCTCCTACGAGCAGTACTTC.